One and the same sample provided the 27 T cell receptor beta chains below, sequenced in a study of T cell repertoires in cytomegalovirus infection. TCRdb passed the reads through MiXCR, listing each CDR3 protein once. The data show about 740,000 distinct CDR3 sequences, 35% to 45% seen once. The sequencing input was PBMCs. The receptors stem from a human donor in good health (CMV status not recorded). Some clones in this sample may be carry-over from other donors' samples.

The CDR3 reads CASTQGGNSPLHF. The CDR3 bases are TGTGCCAGCACTCAAGGGGGTAATTCACCCCTCCACTTT. The chain is built from TRBV12-3 or TRBV12-4 and TRBJ1-6, with TRBD1 as a possible D gene (6 bases). Trimming took off 7 bases at V and 6 bases at J, with 10 bases between the two ends. There are 13 residues in the CDR3.

A few counts support this clonotype. The DNA for the CDR3 is TGTGCCTCGTGGCGCCCTGGATACCAAGAGACCCAGTACTTC. Amino acids: CASWRPGYQETQYF. This sequence joins TRBV6-5 and TRBJ2-5, with D unresolved. CDR3 length: 14 amino acids. Trimming shortened V by 11 bases and J by 0 bases, and 16 bases separated the two germline ends. CDR1 and CDR2 (germline): MNHEY, SVGAGI.

The chain has TRBV4-3 and TRBJ2-3; TRBD2 is a possible D gene (5 bases). V lost 0 bases to trimming and J lost 3 bases, with 13 bases between them. The CDR3 totals 16 residues. Looked up from germline, CDR1 is LGHNA and CDR2 is YSLEER. The CDR3 coding sequence is TGCGCCAGCAGCCAAGATCTAGCTAGAGGGACAGATACGCAGTATTTT. It translates to CASSQDLARGTDTQYF.

The chain employs TRBV6-1 and TRBJ1-3, with 7 bases matching TRBD1. V gave up 5 bases and J gave up 1 base; unmatched junction bases: 8. The germline V gene has CDR1 MNHNS and CDR2 SASEGT. CDR3 length equals 16 residues. The CDR3 DNA sequence: TGTGCCAGCAGTTCCGGGACAGTCTTATCTGGAAACACCATATATTTT. Encoded protein: CASSSGTVLSGNTIYF.

This clonotype was seen a handful of times. The J gene is TRBJ1-1, the V gene TRBV4-1; D may be TRBD1 (5 bases). Trimming shortened V by 3 bases and J by 1 base, and 12 bases separated the two germline ends. Germline CDR1 and CDR2: MGHRA and YSYEKL. The CDR3 covers 15 residues. The CDR3 here is CASSQHLRGNTEAFF. CDR3 DNA: TGCGCCAGCAGCCAGCACCTTAGGGGGAACACTGAAGCTTTCTTT.

CDR3 nucleotide sequence: TGTGCCATCAGTGAGGGGCCGAAGGAGACTTCCTACGAGCAGTACTTC. The encoded protein is CAISEGPKETSYEQYF. This chain connects TRBV10-3 to TRBJ2-7; D gene unclear. The CDR3 is made up of 16 amino acids. Between the trimmed V and J ends, which lost 2 bases and 1 base, there was a span of 15 bases. CDR1 is ENHRY, CDR2 SYGVKD, per germline.

This chain joins TRBV11-3 and TRBJ1-1, with TRBD1 matching 10 bases. The CDR3 loop spans 16 amino acids. Trimming at V came to 2 bases and at J to 1 base, leaving 4 bases not matched to a gene. Germline-derived CDR1 and CDR2 are SGHNT and YENEEA. CDR3 loop: CASSLTWDRGNTEAFF. The CDR3 DNA reads TGTGCCAGCAGCTTAACCTGGGACAGGGGGAACACTGAAGCTTTCTTT.

The rearrangement joins TRBV6-2 or TRBV6-3 to TRBJ2-7, with TRBD1 identical over 9 bases. CDR1 and CDR2 (germline): MNHEY, SVGEGT. The V segment lost 0 bases and the J segment 4 bases; nucleotides outside the gene matches: 10. This CDR3 comprises 17 residues. The CDR3 sequence is CASSYSDRGTRQYEQYF. The CDR3 DNA is TGTGCCAGCAGTTACTCGGACAGGGGCACGAGGCAGTACGAGCAGTACTTC.

The chain couples TRBV6-2 or TRBV6-3 to TRBJ1-1; 8 nucleotides agree with TRBD1. This CDR3 region has 16 residues. Germline values: CDR1 MNHEY, CDR2 SVGEGT. The J segment lost 1 base and the V segment lost 5 bases, leaving 9 bases of the junction unmatched. The DNA for the CDR3 is TGTGCCAGCAGTACCCGCAGGGGGCCCTCGAACACTGAAGCTTTCTTT. It yields the protein CASSTRRGPSNTEAFF.

In this sample, this clonotype turned up a few times. The chain links TRBV5-6 to TRBJ1-5, with D perhaps matching TRBD1 (5 bases). The CDR3 loop spans 14 amino acids. Germline loops: CDR1 SGHDT, CDR2 YYEEEE. The ends were cut back, 4 bases at V and 9 bases at J, with 17 bases in the middle. The CDR3 spells CASSPGTAMGPQHF. In DNA, the CDR3 is TGTGCCAGCAGCCCCGGGACGGCGATGGGGCCCCAGCATTTT.

This clonotype was seen at least ten times. CDR3 bases: TGTGCCAGCACCCCGGGAGGGGGCGGCACTGAAGCTTTCTTT. It specifies CASTPGGGGTEAFF. J is TRBJ1-1 and V is TRBV7-6; TRBD1 matches 7 bases. The CDR3 sequence is 14 residues long. The V gene end was trimmed by 7 bases and the J gene end by 4 bases; junction bases not matched to a gene: 9. Germline V gene sequence: CDR1 SGHVS, CDR2 FNYEAQ.

The J gene is TRBJ2-1, the V gene TRBV18, with D uncertain. Per the germline V gene, CDR1 is KGHSH and CDR2 is LQKENI. Trimming pared 1 base from V and 7 bases from J, leaving 8 bases between. This CDR3 is built from 13 residues. The CDR3 protein is CASSPRARNEQFF. The CDR3 DNA reads TGTGCCAGCTCACCACGCGCACGAAATGAGCAGTTCTTC.

V usage is TRBV28 and J usage is TRBJ1-4, with D possibly matching TRBD1 (6 bases). V dropped 6 bases and J dropped 4 bases, with 12 bases sitting between them. The CDR3 totals 14 residues. Germline-derived CDR1 and CDR2 are MDHEN and SYDVKM. Written as DNA, the CDR3 is TGTGCCAGCAGCCGGACAGCGAGTAATGAAAAACTGTTTTTT. Its translation: CASSRTASNEKLFF.

This clonotype has only a few counts. The genes are TRBV27 and TRBJ2-1; 7 bases are a match to TRBD1. V lost 6 bases to trimming and J lost 2 bases; unmatched junction nucleotides: 10. Germline-derived CDR1 and CDR2 are MNHEY and SMNVEV (reference sequence). CDR3 length equals 16 residues. The CDR3 region is CASRRPGQTTYNEQFF. For the CDR3, the DNA is TGTGCCAGCAGACGCCCGGGACAGACTACCTACAATGAGCAGTTCTTC.

This rearrangement joins TRBV28 to TRBJ1-2; the D gene is possibly TRBD1 (5 bases). Trimming took off 7 bases at V and 5 bases at J, with 14 bases between the two ends. This CDR3 contains 13 residues. Per germline, CDR1 MDHEN and CDR2 SYDVKM. The CDR3 sequence: CASILGAGYGYTF. The CDR3 coding sequence is TGTGCCAGCATCCTTGGGGCAGGGTATGGCTACACCTTC.

The V and J genes are TRBV2 and TRBJ1-5; D is perhaps TRBD1 (6 bases). The germline V and J ends were trimmed by 5 bases and 6 bases, with 17 bases remaining between them. CDR1 SNHLY and CDR2 FYNNEI come from the germline V gene. This CDR3 has 15 amino acids. The DNA of the CDR3 is TGTGCCAGCAGTTACCGACAGGACACGGGTCAGCCCCAGCATTTT. Protein: CASSYRQDTGQPQHF.

The chain uses TRBV6-5 and TRBJ2-5; the match to TRBD1 covers 7 bases. V shed 4 bases, J shed 2 bases, and the junction held 7 bases outside the gene matches. This CDR3 region has 15 residues. Germline-derived CDR1 and CDR2 are MNHEY and SVGAGI. Written as DNA, the CDR3 is TGTGCCAGCAGTTTCGGCAGGGGGTGGCAAGAGACCCAGTACTTC. Translation: CASSFGRGWQETQYF.

About this clonotype itself: Compared with germline, one end of the junction differs, possibly owing to a read error. This chain connects TRBV28 to TRBJ2-3, with TRBD2 matching 8 bases. This CDR3 has 15 residues. CDR1 is MDHEN and CDR2 is SYDVKM in the germline V gene. CDR3 region: CANSLAGKDGDTQYF. CDR3 sequence (DNA): TGTGCCAACAGTTTAGCGGGGAAGGACGGAGATACGCAGTATTTT.

This clonotype was counted between two and nine times. The genes are TRBV4-2 and TRBJ2-7; 9 bases map to TRBD2. This CDR3 comprises 16 residues. In germline, CDR1 is LGHNA, CDR2 YNFKEQ. J was trimmed by 2 bases and V by 0 bases; bases with no gene match: 5. In DNA, the CDR3 is TGTGCCAGCAGCCAAGAGATTCTAGCGGGGCCCTACGAGCAGTACTTC. Translation gives CASSQEILAGPYEQYF.

J is TRBJ2-1 and V is TRBV7-2, with D possibly matching TRBD2 (5 bases). The CDR3 loop spans 13 amino acids. V lost 3 bases and J lost 5, with 8 bases in between. Per germline, CDR1 SGHTA and CDR2 FQGNSA. The DNA of the CDR3 is TGTGCCAGCAGCTTGAACGGGAACAATGAGCAGTTCTTC. Protein product: CASSLNGNNEQFF.

V and J are TRBV9 and TRBJ2-7; D uncertain. Germline CDR1 and CDR2: SGDLS and YYNGEE. V was cut by 0 bases and J by 6 bases, with 10 bases left in between. CDR3 length: 13 residues. The chain's CDR3 is CASSVGVNLEQYF. The CDR3 bases are TGTGCCAGCAGCGTAGGGGTGAATCTCGAGCAGTACTTC. Complete variable domain (other parts from reference TRBV9 and TRBJ2-7): DSGVTQTPKHLITATGQRVTLRCSPRSGDLSVYWYQQSLDQGLQFLIQYYNGEERAKGNILERFSAQQFPDLHSELNLSSLELGDSALYFCASSVGVNLEQYFGPGTRLTVT.

The J gene is TRBJ1-5, the V gene TRBV12-5; D unresolved. This CDR3 is built from 11 residues. Per germline, CDR1 LGHNT and CDR2 FRNRAP. This chain's CDR3 is CAAYASQPQHF. CDR3 bases: TGTGCCGCTTACGCCTCACAGCCCCAGCATTTT.

This clonotype was seen repeatedly, ten times or more. The V call is TRBV28, the J call TRBJ2-7; D uncertain. This CDR3 has 14 residues. In germline, CDR1 is MDHEN, CDR2 SYDVKM. V lost 7 bases to trimming and J lost 0 bases, with 13 bases between them. In nucleotides, the CDR3 is TGTGCCAGCACTGCCCGGGCCTTCTCCTACGAGCAGTACTTC. Its protein product is CASTARAFSYEQYF. The whole variable domain, remainder taken from reference TRBV28 and TRBJ2-7, is DVKVTQSSRYLVKRTGEKVFLECVQDMDHENMFWYRQDPGLGLRLIYFSYDVKMKEKGDIPEGYSVSREKKERFSLILESASTNQTSMYLCASTARAFSYEQYFGPGTRLTVT.

The V call is TRBV7-9, the J call TRBJ2-3, with D possibly being TRBD2 (7 bases). This CDR3 has 17 amino acids. Trimming took off 5 bases at V and 3 bases at J, with 21 bases between the two ends. Germline assignment: CDR1 SEHNR and CDR2 FQNEAQ (reference sequence). The CDR3 loop is CASSRIRGDGGTDTQYF. The CDR3 DNA sequence: TGTGCCAGCAGCCGCATTAGGGGGGACGGGGGGACAGATACGCAGTATTTT.

The chain employs TRBV7-2 and TRBJ2-3; possibly TRBD1 for D (5 bases). Germline assignment: CDR1 SGHTA and CDR2 FQGNSA. The CDR3 extends over 15 amino acids. Trimming removed 0 bases at V and 4 bases at J, with 11 bases between. The CDR3 sequence: CASSLAGRAADTQYF. The CDR3 DNA sequence: TGTGCCAGCAGCTTAGCGGGCAGGGCGGCAGATACGCAGTATTTT. The entire variable domain, with the rest obtained from reference TRBV7-2 and TRBJ2-3, is as follows: GAGVSQSPSNKVTEKGKDVELRCDPISGHTALYWYRQSLGQGLEFLIYFQGNSAPDKSGLPSDRFSAERTGGSVSTLTIQRTQQEDSAVYLCASSLAGRAADTQYFGPGTRLTVL.

This clonotype has only a few counts. The CDR3 DNA sequence: TGTGCCAGCAGCTTAGGTCCAGGGCTGCCGTATGGCTACACCTTC. It encodes CASSLGPGLPYGYTF. The chain employs TRBV7-3 and TRBJ1-2, with a weak D call TRBD1 (5 bases). V lost 2 bases, J lost 5 bases, and 15 bases lay in between. The CDR3 extends over 15 amino acids. Germline V gives CDR1 SGHTA, CDR2 FQGTGA.

The J gene is TRBJ1-1, the V gene TRBV7-6; TRBD1 agrees at 7 bases. Trimming took 5 bases from V and 1 from J; bases not matched to a gene: 7. From germline, CDR1 is SGHVS and CDR2 FNYEAQ. The CDR3 extends over 15 amino acids. CDR3: CASSGDSARNTEAFF. CDR3 DNA sequence: TGTGCCAGCAGCGGGGACAGCGCCCGGAACACTGAAGCTTTCTTT.